A single sample gave rise to the 27 T cell receptor beta chains below, sequenced in a study of immune evolution from preneoplasia to lung adenocarcinoma. Sequencing used immunoSEQ multiplex PCR; TCRdb keeps in-frame clones, though not all of them. This table has several thousand clones, roughly 84% appearing once. Sequencing was performed on FFPE normal lung tissue adjacent to the tumor. These receptors came from a person between 50 and 70 years old with lung adenocarcinoma.

The V call is TRBV6-4, the J call TRBJ2-3, with a weak D call TRBD1 (6 bases). This CDR3 spans 15 amino acids. Per germline, CDR1 MRHNA and CDR2 SNTAGT. The V end was cut by 3 bases, the J end by 1 base, with 11 bases between. Here the CDR3 reads CASSERAGGTDTQYF. CDR3 coding DNA: TGTGCCAGCAGTGAACGTGCAGGGGGCACAGATACGCAGTATTTT.

The V and J genes are TRBV14 and TRBJ1-3; unclear D gene. This CDR3 spans 15 amino acids. Germline lookup yields CDR1 SGHDN and CDR2 FVKESK. The V end was cut by 3 bases, the J end by 1 base, with 10 bases between. CDR3 in DNA: TGTGCCAGCAGCCAGGGTTGGACTTCTGGAAACACCATATATTTT. Amino acids: CASSQGWTSGNTIYF.

This chain joins TRBV6-4 and TRBJ1-2; D is possibly TRBD1 (6 bases). V was pared by 2 bases and J by 7 bases, with 8 bases between. Per germline, CDR1 MRHNA and CDR2 SNTAGT. The CDR3 spans 12 residues. The CDR3 DNA sequence: TGTGCCAGCAGTGACACGGACAGTGGCTACACCTTC. Protein sequence: CASSDTDSGYTF.

The chain joins TRBV7-3 to TRBJ2-2; possibly TRBD2 for D (5 bases). The V end lost 4 bases, the J end lost 7 bases, and 13 bases lay between the germline ends. The length of the CDR3 is 14 residues. CDR1 SGHTA and CDR2 FQGTGA come from the germline V gene. CDR3 in amino acids: CASSSSQAGGELFF. CDR3 sequence (DNA): TGTGCCAGCAGCTCGAGTCAGGCGGGCGGGGAGCTGTTTTTT. Drawing the rest from reference TRBV7-3 and TRBJ2-2, the complete variable domain is GAGVSQTPSNKVTEKGKYVELRCDPISGHTALYWYRQSLGQGPEFLIYFQGTGAADDSGLPNDRFFAVRPEGSVSTLKIQRTERGDSAVYLCASSSSQAGGELFFGEGSRLTVL.

The rearrangement uses TRBV28 and TRBJ2-2, with TRBD1 as a possible D gene (6 bases). V lost 6 bases to trimming and J lost 2 bases, with 10 bases between them. The CDR3 has 14 residues. Germline V gives CDR1 MDHEN, CDR2 SYDVKM. The CDR3 DNA sequence: TGTGCCAGCAGGCCAGGGGCTAACACCGGGGAGCTGTTTTTT. Its translation is CASRPGANTGELFF.

V gene TRBV30 combines with J gene TRBJ1-4, with D possibly matching TRBD1 (5 bases). The germline gives CDR1 GTSNPN, CDR2 SVGIG (reference sequence). There are 14 residues in the CDR3. The V end was cut by 5 bases, the J end by 3 bases, with 13 bases between. The CDR3 nucleotides read TGTGCCTGGGACAGCGTACCCTCTAATGAAAAACTGTTTTTT. This encodes CAWDSVPSNEKLFF. Together with reference TRBV30 and TRBJ1-4, the CDR3 gives the full variable domain: SQTIHQWPATLVQPVGSPLSLECTVEGTSNPNLYWYRQAAGRGLQLLFYSVGIGQISSEVPQNLSASRPQDRQFILSSKKLLLSDSGFYLCAWDSVPSNEKLFFGSGTQLSVL.

The rearrangement joins TRBV2 to TRBJ2-7; a weak D match, TRBD2 (5 bases). Germline CDR1 SNHLY, CDR2 FYNNEI. This CDR3 has 12 amino acids. Trimming left V 6 bases short and J 0 bases short, with 6 bases between. In DNA form, the CDR3 reads TGTGCCAGCAGCGGGAACTCCTACGAGCAGTACTTC. Its protein is CASSGNSYEQYF.

The chain uses TRBV5-5 and TRBJ2-3; 7 bases fit TRBD1. CDR1 is SGHKS, CDR2 YYEKEE, per germline (reference sequence). The V and J ends lost 4 bases and 5 bases, in that order; junction bases with no gene match: 7. The CDR3 covers 14 residues. CDR3 loop: CASSRSGTVDTQYF. In nucleotides, the CDR3 is TGTGCCAGCAGCAGATCCGGGACAGTAGATACGCAGTATTTT.

The chain couples TRBV18 to TRBJ2-7; no definite D call. The CDR3 sequence is 13 residues long. Trimming took 2 bases from V and 3 from J, leaving 8 bases between them. The V gene's germline CDR1 is KGHSH and CDR2 LQKENI. The CDR3 is CASSPDTYYEQYF. The CDR3, as DNA: TGTGCCAGCTCACCAGACACTTACTACGAGCAGTACTTC.

This chain connects TRBV28 to TRBJ2-7; a possible D gene is TRBD1 (6 bases). CDR1 is MDHEN, CDR2 SYDVKM, per germline. Trimming shortened V by 10 bases and J by 2 bases, and 12 bases separated the two germline ends. This CDR3 has 12 amino acids. The CDR3 region is CATRDTPYEQYF. The CDR3 coding sequence is TGTGCCACCAGGGACACCCCCTACGAGCAGTACTTC.

The J gene is TRBJ1-2, the V gene TRBV28; maybe TRBD1 (5 bases). CDR1 is MDHEN and CDR2 is SYDVKM in the germline V gene. V was cut by 5 bases and J by 7 bases, with 17 bases left in between. This CDR3 contains 14 residues. CDR3 nucleotides: TGTGCCAGCAGTGCCCCGGGGGGTAGGGGTGGCTACACCTTC. It encodes CASSAPGGRGGYTF.

The table lists this clone with a few counts. J is TRBJ1-5 and V is TRBV2; unclear D gene. The V and J ends lost 5 bases and 0 bases respectively, with 8 bases between them. The CDR3 runs 14 residues. CDR1 and CDR2 (germline): SNHLY, FYNNEI. CDR3: CASSPILSNQPQHF. As DNA, the CDR3 is TGTGCCAGCAGTCCGATTCTTAGCAATCAGCCCCAGCATTTT.

The V gene is TRBV25-1, the J gene TRBJ1-4; D is perhaps TRBD1 (5 bases). Trimming left V 7 bases short and J 6 bases short, with 12 bases between. Germline V gene sequence: CDR1 MGHDK, CDR2 SYGVNS. The CDR3 covers 13 residues. The CDR3 coding sequence is TGTGCCAGCAAGTATGGGGCGGATGAAAAACTGTTTTTT. It specifies CASKYGADEKLFF.

The J gene is TRBJ2-7, the V gene TRBV14; D may match TRBD1 or TRBD2 (5 bases each). The CDR3 runs to 13 residues. Trimming shortened V by 5 bases and J by 4 bases, and 12 bases separated the two germline ends. Germline CDR1 is SGHDN and CDR2 is FVKESK. In nucleotides, the CDR3 is TGTGCCAGCAGCTTAGGATGGGGGTACGAGCAGTACTTC. It yields the protein CASSLGWGYEQYF.

This rearrangement joins TRBV19 to TRBJ1-4, with D unclear. V shed 3 bases and J shed 5 bases, with 10 bases lying between them. The V gene's germline CDR1 is LNHDA and CDR2 SQIVND (reference sequence). The CDR3 loop spans 14 amino acids. The CDR3 sequence: CASSIGDLNEKLFF. CDR3 nucleotide sequence: TGTGCCAGTAGTATCGGAGACCTAAATGAAAAACTGTTTTTT.

The rearrangement links TRBV7-9 to TRBJ1-5; D perhaps matches TRBD1 (6 bases). Trimming took off 5 bases at V and 1 base at J, with 18 bases between the two ends. Per germline, CDR1 SEHNR and CDR2 FQNEAQ (reference sequence). CDR3 length: 17 amino acids. CDR3 DNA sequence: TGTGCCAGCAGCCTAGGGGGGGGAGGAACGAGCAATCAGCCCCAGCATTTT. This encodes CASSLGGGGTSNQPQHF. The full variable domain, rest sourced from reference TRBV7-9 and TRBJ1-5, is DTGVSQNPRHKITKRGQNVTFRCDPISEHNRLYWYRQTLGQGPEFLTYFQNEAQLEKSRLLSDRFSAERPKGSFSTLEIQRTEQGDSAMYLCASSLGGGGTSNQPQHFGDGTRLSIL.

This chain links TRBV30 with TRBJ1-1, with D maybe TRBD1 (6 bases). The V end was cut by 2 bases, the J end by 4 bases, with 14 bases between. The CDR3 spans 14 residues. Germline values: CDR1 GTSNPN, CDR2 SVGIG (reference sequence). As DNA, the CDR3 is TGTGCCTGGAGTCGGGGGGGGCGGGTCACTGAAGCTTTCTTT. Encoded protein: CAWSRGGRVTEAFF.

The V call is TRBV4-1, the J call TRBJ2-7; D might be TRBD1 or TRBD2, each matching 5 bases. This CDR3 spans 18 amino acids. Trimming removed 1 base from V and 0 bases from J, with 19 bases in between. Germline loops: CDR1 MGHRA, CDR2 YSYEKL. DNA for the CDR3: TGCGCCAGCAGCCAAGCAGGAATAGGGACGTCAAGCTCCTACGAGCAGTACTTC. Amino acid sequence: CASSQAGIGTSSSYEQYF.

The chain carries TRBV28 and TRBJ2-7; 7 bases match TRBD1. The germline gives CDR1 MDHEN, CDR2 SYDVKM. This CDR3 comprises 12 residues. J gave up 6 bases and V 5 bases, and 4 bases lay outside the gene matches. The CDR3 here is CASSTGVGEQYF. CDR3 nucleotide sequence: TGTGCCAGCAGTACAGGGGTGGGCGAGCAGTACTTC. The full variable domain, in which reference TRBV28 and TRBJ2-7 provide the parts outside the CDR3, is DVKVTQSSRYLVKRTGEKVFLECVQDMDHENMFWYRQDPGLGLRLIYFSYDVKMKEKGDIPEGYSVSREKKERFSLILESASTNQTSMYLCASSTGVGEQYFGPGTRLTVT.

The chain carries TRBV25-1 and TRBJ2-7, with D possibly being TRBD1 (5 bases). The ends were cut back, 3 bases at V and 3 bases at J, with 9 bases in the middle. Germline loops: CDR1 MGHDK, CDR2 SYGVNS. The length of the CDR3 is 13 residues. CDR3: CASSDAQGYEQYF. The CDR3 DNA is TGTGCCAGCAGTGATGCTCAGGGCTACGAGCAGTACTTC.

V and J are TRBV7-2 and TRBJ1-1, with D perhaps matching TRBD1 (5 bases). CDR3 length: 13 residues. V was clipped by 5 bases and J by 1 base, with 8 bases between them. The germline CDR1 and CDR2 sequences are SGHTA and FQGNSA. The CDR3 is CASSTGPNTEAFF. CDR3 in DNA: TGTGCCAGCAGCACGGGACCGAACACTGAAGCTTTCTTT. Filled out from reference TRBV7-2 and TRBJ1-1, the complete variable domain reads GAGVSQSPSNKVTEKGKDVELRCDPISGHTALYWYRQSLGQGLEFLIYFQGNSAPDKSGLPSDRFSAERTGGSVSTLTIQRTQQEDSAVYLCASSTGPNTEAFFGQGTRLTVV.

The chain recombines TRBV10-2 with TRBJ1-5; TRBD1 is a possible D gene (5 bases). Per germline, CDR1 WSHSY and CDR2 SAAADI. The CDR3 loop spans 15 amino acids. The V gene lost 0 bases and the J gene lost 15 bases, with 21 bases spanning the gap. The CDR3 sequence: CASSESSPPGEEGHF. The CDR3 DNA reads TGCGCCAGCAGTGAGTCGTCCCCTCCGGGGGAAGAAGGGCATTTT.

In its sample, this clone was seen a few times. The gene calls are TRBV29-1 and TRBJ1-2; D is undetermined. The CDR3 runs 13 residues. Germline V gene sequence: CDR1 SQVTM, CDR2 ANQGSEA. V shed 3 bases and J shed 4 bases, with 12 bases lying between them. DNA for the CDR3: TGCAGCGTTGAGCGGAGCGCGAGCTATGGCTACACCTTC. Protein product: CSVERSASYGYTF.

The rearrangement links TRBV11-2 to TRBJ2-2, with 11 bases aligning to TRBD1. J was trimmed by 6 bases and V by 4 bases; bases with no gene match: 1. Per germline, CDR1 SGHAT and CDR2 FQNNGV. CDR3 size: 14 residues. The CDR3: CASSWDRGAGELFF. CDR3 bases: TGTGCCAGCAGCTGGGACAGGGGGGCCGGGGAGCTGTTTTTT.

This clone was detected only once. The chain has TRBV28 and TRBJ2-5; D call uncertain. The end of the DNA aligns better with TRBJ2-7, so the J call may be wrong. The CDR3 is 15 residues long. Germline CDR1 reads MDHEN; CDR2 reads SYDVKM. Here the CDR3 DNA reads TGTGCCAGCAGTCCTACCGGACGGAGCACCTACGAGCAGTACTTC. Protein: CASSPTGRSTYEQYF.

The chain couples TRBV4-2 to TRBJ1-4, with D perhaps matching TRBD1 (5 bases). V was shortened by 1 base and J by 1 base, with 7 bases between the two germline ends. CDR3 length: 15 amino acids. Germline V lookup: CDR1 LGHNA, CDR2 YNFKEQ. CDR3 in amino acids: CASSQAQGTNEKLFF. CDR3 coding DNA: TGTGCCAGCAGCCAAGCGCAGGGAACTAATGAAAAACTGTTTTTT.

A few counts support this clone. The rearrangement links TRBV14 to TRBJ1-1; 7 bases fit TRBD1. Trimming removed 4 bases from V and 1 base from J; junction bases left unmatched: 15. The germline CDR1 and CDR2 sequences are SGHDN and FVKESK. This CDR3 contains 18 residues. CDR3 region: CASSPLTTTGRANTEAFF. Written as DNA, the CDR3 is TGTGCCAGCAGCCCCCTAACTACGACAGGGCGTGCGAACACTGAAGCTTTCTTT.